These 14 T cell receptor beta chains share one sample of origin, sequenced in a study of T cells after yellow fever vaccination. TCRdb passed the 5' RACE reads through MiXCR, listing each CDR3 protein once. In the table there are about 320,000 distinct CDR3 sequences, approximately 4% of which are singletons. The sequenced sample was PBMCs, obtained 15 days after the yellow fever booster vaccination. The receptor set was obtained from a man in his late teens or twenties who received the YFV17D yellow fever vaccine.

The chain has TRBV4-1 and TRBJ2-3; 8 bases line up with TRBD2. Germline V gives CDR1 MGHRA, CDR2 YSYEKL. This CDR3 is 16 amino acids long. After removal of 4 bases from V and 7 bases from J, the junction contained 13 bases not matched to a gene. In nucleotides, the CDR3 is TGCGCCAGCAGCCCCGCCGGGCAGCGGGGGTTTTATACGCAGTATTTT. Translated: CASSPAGQRGFYTQYF.

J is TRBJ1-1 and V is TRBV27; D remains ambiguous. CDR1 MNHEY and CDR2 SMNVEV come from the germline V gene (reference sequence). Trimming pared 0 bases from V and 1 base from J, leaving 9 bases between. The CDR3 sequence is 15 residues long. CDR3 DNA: TGTGCCAGCAGTTTATCCGTTAGGAGGAACACTGAAGCTTTCTTT. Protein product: CASSLSVRRNTEAFF.

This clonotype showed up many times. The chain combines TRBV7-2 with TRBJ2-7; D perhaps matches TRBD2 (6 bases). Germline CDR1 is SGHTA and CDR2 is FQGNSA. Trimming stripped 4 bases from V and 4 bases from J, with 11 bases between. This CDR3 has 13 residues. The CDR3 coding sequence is TGTGCCAGCAGCTCTAGCGACCGATACGAGCAGTACTTC. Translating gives CASSSSDRYEQYF.

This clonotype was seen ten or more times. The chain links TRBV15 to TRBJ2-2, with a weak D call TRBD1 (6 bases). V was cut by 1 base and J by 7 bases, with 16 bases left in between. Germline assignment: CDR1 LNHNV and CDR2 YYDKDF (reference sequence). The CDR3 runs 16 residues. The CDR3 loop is CATSRGGPAGHGELFF. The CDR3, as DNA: TGTGCCACCAGCAGAGGGGGGCCCGCAGGTCACGGGGAGCTGTTTTTT.

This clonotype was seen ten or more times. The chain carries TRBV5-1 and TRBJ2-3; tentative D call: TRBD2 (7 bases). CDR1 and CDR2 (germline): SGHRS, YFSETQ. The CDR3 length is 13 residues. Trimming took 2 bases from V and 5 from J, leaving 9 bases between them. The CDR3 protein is CASSLGGVDTQYF. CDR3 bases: TGCGCCAGCAGCTTAGGGGGGGTAGATACGCAGTATTTT.

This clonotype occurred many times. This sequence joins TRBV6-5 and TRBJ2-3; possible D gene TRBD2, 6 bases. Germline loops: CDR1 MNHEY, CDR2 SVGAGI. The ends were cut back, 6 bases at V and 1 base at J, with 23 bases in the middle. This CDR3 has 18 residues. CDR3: CASSPWGVVGGRTDTQYF. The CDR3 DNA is TGTGCCAGCAGCCCTTGGGGGGTGGTTGGCGGGCGCACAGATACGCAGTATTTT.

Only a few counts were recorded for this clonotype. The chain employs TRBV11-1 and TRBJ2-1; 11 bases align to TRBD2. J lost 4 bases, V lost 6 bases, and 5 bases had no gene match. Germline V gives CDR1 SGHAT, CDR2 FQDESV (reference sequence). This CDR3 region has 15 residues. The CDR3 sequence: CASRPGTSGYNEQFF. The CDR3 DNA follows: TGTGCCAGCAGGCCCGGGACTAGCGGTTACAATGAGCAGTTCTTC.

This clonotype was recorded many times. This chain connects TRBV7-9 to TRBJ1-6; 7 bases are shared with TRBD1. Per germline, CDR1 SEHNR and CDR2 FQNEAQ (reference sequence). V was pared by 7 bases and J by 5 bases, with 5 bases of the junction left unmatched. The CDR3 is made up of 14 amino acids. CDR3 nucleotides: TGTGCCAGCACCGACAGGGCCAATAATTCACCCCTCCACTTT. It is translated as CASTDRANNSPLHF.

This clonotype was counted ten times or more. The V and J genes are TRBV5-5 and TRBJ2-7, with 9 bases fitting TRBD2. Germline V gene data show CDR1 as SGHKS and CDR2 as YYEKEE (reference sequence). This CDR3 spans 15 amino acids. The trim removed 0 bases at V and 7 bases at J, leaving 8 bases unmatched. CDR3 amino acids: CASSLGGGGAIEQYF. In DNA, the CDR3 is TGTGCCAGCAGCTTGGGTGGCGGGGGGGCCATTGAGCAGTACTTC.

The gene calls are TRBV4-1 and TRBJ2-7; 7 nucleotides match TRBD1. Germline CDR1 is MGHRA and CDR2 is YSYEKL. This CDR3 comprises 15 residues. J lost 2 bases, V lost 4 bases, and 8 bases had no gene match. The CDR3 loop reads CASSRRQGVTYEQYV. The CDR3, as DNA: TGCGCCAGCAGCCGCCGACAGGGAGTGACCTACGAGCAGTACGTC.

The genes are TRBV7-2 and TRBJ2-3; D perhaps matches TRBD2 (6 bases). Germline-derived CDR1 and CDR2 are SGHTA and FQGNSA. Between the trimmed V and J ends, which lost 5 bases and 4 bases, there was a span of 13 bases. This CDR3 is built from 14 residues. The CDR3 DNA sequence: TGTGCCAGCAGCCCCCTAGCGTATGCAGATACGCAGTATTTT. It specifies CASSPLAYADTQYF. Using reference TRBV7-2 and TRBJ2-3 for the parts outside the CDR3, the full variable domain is GAGVSQSPSNKVTEKGKDVELRCDPISGHTALYWYRQSLGQGLEFLIYFQGNSAPDKSGLPSDRFSAERTGGSVSTLTIQRTQQEDSAVYLCASSPLAYADTQYFGPGTRLTVL.

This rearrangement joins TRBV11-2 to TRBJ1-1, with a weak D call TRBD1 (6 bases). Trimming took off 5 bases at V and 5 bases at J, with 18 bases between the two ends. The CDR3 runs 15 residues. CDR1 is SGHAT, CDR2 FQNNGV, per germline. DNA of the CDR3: TGTGCCAGCAGCAGCCTTCGGGGGCAAGGTACTGAAGCTTTCTTT. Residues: CASSSLRGQGTEAFF.

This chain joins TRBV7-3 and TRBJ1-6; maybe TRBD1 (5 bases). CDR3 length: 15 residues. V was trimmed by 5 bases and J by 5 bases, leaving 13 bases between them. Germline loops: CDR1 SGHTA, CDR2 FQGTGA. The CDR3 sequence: CASSRGAANNSPLHF. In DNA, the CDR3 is TGTGCCAGCAGCCGAGGGGCGGCCAATAATTCACCCCTCCACTTT.

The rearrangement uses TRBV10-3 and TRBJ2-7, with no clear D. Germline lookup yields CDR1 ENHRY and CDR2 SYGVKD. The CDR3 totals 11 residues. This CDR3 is CAISGGGERYV. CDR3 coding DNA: TGTGCCATCAGTGGGGGTGGCGAGCGGTACGTC.